Listed below are T cell receptor beta chains from one sample, sequenced in a study of T-cell reconstitution after alpha-beta-depleted transplantation in children. TCRdb processed the PCR reads anew with MiXCR; each CDR3 protein has one entry. The sample consists of under 850,000 distinct CDR3 sequences, around 14% of them appearing once. The specimen comprised PBMCs, sampled before TCRalphabeta/CD19-depleted stem cell transplant. The receptors come from a girl aged 2 to 10 with congenital amegakaryocytic thrombocytopenia, due to receive a stem cell transplant. Each CDR3 is given with its conserved first and last residue. D genes are given only for firm matches. A row's size may be missing; if present it is once, few, many or a size class.

d_call	v_call	clone_size	j_call	cdr3_nt	cdr3_aa
TRBD2	TRBV5-1	NA	TRBJ2-1	TGCGCCAGCAGCTCGGGACTAGCGGGAGTTAGTCGCTCCTACAATGAGCAGTTCTTC	CASSSGLAGVSRSYNEQFF
NA	TRBV7-2	many	TRBJ2-1	TGTGCCAGCAGCTTAGTGACCTTCATTTTGGATGAGCAGTTCTTC	CASSLVTFILDEQFF
TRBD2	TRBV4-2	many	TRBJ2-1	TGTGCCAGCAGCCGATTACTAGCGGAGTACAATGAGCAGTTCTTC	CASSRLLAEYNEQFF
NA	TRBV20-1	many	TRBJ2-7	TGCAGTGCTAAATTTGGGGAGGCTCCCTACGAGCAGTACTTC	CSAKFGEAPYEQYF
TRBD2	TRBV4-1	NA	TRBJ2-1	TGCGCCAGCAGCCAAGAAGCGGGGGAGCAGTTCTTC	CASSQEAGEQFF
NA	TRBV27	NA	TRBJ2-1	TGTGCCAGCAGTTTGGAATTTAGGAATGAGCAGTTCTTC	CASSLEFRNEQFF
NA	TRBV5-1	many	TRBJ1-1	TGCGCCAGCAGCTTGGAATGGGGCACTGAAGCTTTCTTT	CASSLEWGTEAFF
NA	TRBV7-9	NA	TRBJ2-7	TGTGCCAGCAGTACCGCTTTCGGAGATCGGTCCTACGAGCAGTACTTC	CASSTAFGDRSYEQYF
NA	TRBV20-1	many	TRBJ2-3	TGCAGTGCTAGAGACCGCCCAGCAACAGATACGCAGTATTTT	CSARDRPATDTQYF
NA	TRBV10-2	many	TRBJ2-1	TGCGCCAGCAACGATGGGCCCTACAATGAGCAGTTCTTC	CASNDGPYNEQFF
NA	TRBV6-2/TRBV6-3	few	TRBJ2-7	TGTGCCAGCAGTGCCCTGGGGGGCTCCTACGAGCAGTACTTC	CASSALGGSYEQYF
TRBD2	TRBV20-1	NA	TRBJ2-7	TGCAGTGCTAGGTTTAGCGGGAGGGCCTACGAGCAGTACTTC	CSARFSGRAYEQYF
NA	TRBV5-1	many	TRBJ2-1	TGCGCCAGCAGCAACCCCCTAGTGTCCTCCTACAATGAGCAGTTCTTC	CASSNPLVSSYNEQFF
NA	TRBV10-3	many	TRBJ2-1	TGTGCCACCAATGTGGGGGAGGAATACAATGAGCAGTTCTTC	CATNVGEEYNEQFF
NA	TRBV5-1	many	TRBJ2-1	TGCGCCAGCAGGGCTAGCGTAAATGAGCAGTTCTTC	CASRASVNEQFF
NA	TRBV21-1	NA	TRBJ2-6	TGTGCCAGCAGCAAAGAAGTAGGGAGGATCTCTGGGGCCAACGTCCTGACTTTC	CASSKEVGRISGANVLTF
TRBD1	TRBV7-9	NA	TRBJ1-2	TGTGCCAGCAGCCCCATGGGACAGGGATATGGCTACACCTTC	CASSPMGQGYGYTF
TRBD2	TRBV29-1	NA	TRBJ2-7	TGCAGCGTTCCTTCGACAGCGGGACTAGCATTGGGCGAGCAGTACTTC	CSVPSTAGLALGEQYF
TRBD2	TRBV11-2	few	TRBJ2-1	TGTGCCAGCAGCTTAGGGGGACTAGCGGGATCTCCACTACGGAATGAGCAGTTCTTC	CASSLGGLAGSPLRNEQFF
NA	TRBV7-8	few	TRBJ2-3	TGTGCCAGCAGCCCTACGACTACCCACACAGATACGCAGTATTTT	CASSPTTTHTDTQYF
NA	TRBV7-2	few	TRBJ2-3	TGTGCCAGCAGCGACCCGACCCAAGCCGCAGATACGCAGTATTTT	CASSDPTQAADTQYF
NA	TRBV12-3/TRBV12-4	many	TRBJ2-5	TGTGCCAGCAGTTTTTTGGTGACCCAGTACTTC	CASSFLVTQYF
TRBD1	TRBV5-1	NA	TRBJ1-5	TGCGCCAGCAGCTTAAACCCGGGACAGGGTGGCAATCAGCCCCAGCATTTT	CASSLNPGQGGNQPQHF
NA	TRBV7-3	NA	TRBJ2-4	TGTGCCAGCAGCTCCAGCGGAGATCTAGCCAAAAACATTCAGTACTTC	CASSSSGDLAKNIQYF
NA	TRBV28	NA	TRBJ2-1	TGTGCCAGCCTCCCCGGAGGGGGGGGTTTAAGGGGGAATGAGCAGTTCTTC	CASLPGGGGLRGNEQFF
TRBD1	TRBV5-1	NA	TRBJ2-7	TGCGCCAGTCCGGGACAGCAATACTACGAGCAGTACTTC	CASPGQQYYEQYF
TRBD2	TRBV6-1	many	TRBJ2-7	TGTGCCAGCAGCCGAGGGACTAGCGGGTGGGTGCAGTACTTC	CASSRGTSGWVQYF
TRBD2	TRBV5-1	NA	TRBJ2-3	TGCGCCAGCAGCTTCAGTAGCGGGAGTACAGATACGCAGTATTTT	CASSFSSGSTDTQYF
NA	TRBV20-1	NA	TRBJ2-1	TGCAGAGCTAGAGAAACCGGACTACACAATGAGCAGTTCTTC	CRARETGLHNEQFF
NA	TRBV7-9	many	TRBJ1-4	TGTGCCAGCAGCCCTGGACCTTCGCGAGAAAAACTGTTTTTT	CASSPGPSREKLFF
NA	TRBV29-1	NA	TRBJ2-3	TGCAGCGTTCGTCCAGATACGCAGTATTTT	CSVRPDTQYF
NA	TRBV3-1	many	TRBJ2-1	TGTGCCAGCAGCCAAGAAATTCCGGGAGCCACCTACAATGAGCAGTTCTTC	CASSQEIPGATYNEQFF
NA	TRBV7-8	few	TRBJ2-5	TGTGCCAGCAGCTCGCGCAGGCCGGTTCGAGAGACCCAGTACTTC	CASSSRRPVRETQYF
NA	TRBV5-1	many	TRBJ2-3	TGCGCCAGCAGCGCAAGCGAACCCAACACAGATACGCAGTATTTT	CASSASEPNTDTQYF
TRBD2	TRBV20-1	many	TRBJ2-3	TGCAGTACTTCTCGTGGCGGGAGGGCCGCAGATACGCAGTATTTT	CSTSRGGRAADTQYF
NA	TRBV20-1	many	TRBJ1-1	TGCAGTGGCGGTAAGGGCCTGAACACTGAAGCTTTCTTT	CSGGKGLNTEAFF
NA	TRBV5-1	many	TRBJ2-7	TGCGCCAGCAACGTGACCTACGAGCAGTACTTC	CASNVTYEQYF
NA	TRBV15	many	TRBJ2-1	TGTGCCACCAGCAGAGAATGGACCTCGTCCAATGAGCAGTTCTTC	CATSREWTSSNEQFF
TRBD2	TRBV29-1	few	TRBJ2-1	TGCAGCGTGACGACTAGCGGGAGCAATGAGCAGTTCTTC	CSVTTSGSNEQFF
NA	TRBV20-1	many	TRBJ1-5	TGCAGTGCTAGAGATTTTAACCGAGAAGGCAATCAGCCCCAGCATTTT	CSARDFNREGNQPQHF